This T cell receptor beta chain was recorded in a study of T cells in Graves' hyperthyroidism and ophthalmopathy. The V gene lost 3 bases and the J gene lost 6 bases, with 11 bases spanning the gap. Germline V gene sequence: CDR1 DFQATT, CDR2 SNEGSKA (reference sequence). The CDR3 is 13 residues long. Exclusion of patients followed from uncontrolled infection, other autoimmune disease, pregnancy or lactation. The CDR3 regions of TCR beta were amplified from RNA transcripts. The primer set for the first-round RT-PCR of the TCR CDR3 was HTBI. MiXCR, applied by TCRdb to the multiplex PCR reads, yields one record per CDR3 protein. This repertoire shows over 500,000 distinct CDR3 sequences, 40% to 55% found once; its top ten account for about 40%. Broader study findings: Blood held most thyroid clonotypes expanded above 0.001 frequency. Ophthalmopathy prediction by the model preceded onset by a median about 6 months. A model built on 13 V-J features separated ophthalmopathy from stable hyperthyroidism.

Concerning this clonotype itself: Its target is not known.

Sequencing used peripheral blood or thyroid tissue (not recorded which). The genes are TRBV20-1 and TRBJ2-2; the D gene is possibly TRBD2 (5 bases). The sequence derives from an adult woman with Graves' disease, either hyperthyroidism or ophthalmopathy (not recorded which). The CDR3 is CSASPTRPGELFF. The CDR3 DNA reads TGCAGTGCTAGTCCTACTAGGCCCGGGGAGCTGTTTTTT.